What follows are 9 T cell receptor beta chains derived from one specimen sequenced in a study of blood T cell repertoires in COVID-19. Only in-frame clones appear in the TCRdb table, and some are missing; sequencing was by immunoSEQ multiplex PCR. The table has 200,000 to 250,000 clones, about nine tenths seen once. Material for sequencing was peripheral blood. The receptors come from a man older than 75 with acute or convalescent COVID-19.

This chain links TRBV6-6 with TRBJ2-5; 8 nucleotides agree with TRBD2. Germline lookup yields CDR1 MNHNY and CDR2 SVGAGI (reference sequence). V gave up 5 bases and J gave up 5 bases; unmatched junction bases: 10. The CDR3 length is 15 residues. Here the CDR3 DNA reads TGTGCCAGCAGTCCATACTTTAGCGGGACGGAGACCCAGTACTTC. Protein sequence: CASSPYFSGTETQYF.

This chain joins TRBV28 and TRBJ2-7, with 7 bases that match TRBD1. The CDR3 is made up of 13 amino acids. Germline lookup yields CDR1 MDHEN and CDR2 SYDVKM. V trimming: 7 bases; J trimming: 5 bases; junction bases outside the gene matches: 8. CDR3 residues: CASNTGAWNEQYF. DNA of the CDR3: TGTGCCAGCAACACAGGGGCATGGAACGAGCAGTACTTC.

V and J are TRBV11-2 and TRBJ2-1, with D perhaps matching TRBD2 (5 bases). Germline lookup yields CDR1 SGHAT and CDR2 FQNNGV. This CDR3 comprises 13 residues. The V and J ends lost 4 bases and 7 bases respectively, with 11 bases between them. The CDR3 bases are TGTGCCAGCAGCTGGATACTAGGAAATGAGCAGTTCTTC. As protein: CASSWILGNEQFF. The full variable domain, with the rest looked up from reference TRBV11-2 and TRBJ2-1, is EAGVAQSPRYKIIEKRQSVAFWCNPISGHATLYWYQQILGQGPKLLIQFQNNGVVDDSQLPKDRFSAERLKGVDSTLKIQPAKLEDSAVYLCASSWILGNEQFFGPGTRLTVL.

This chain connects TRBV27 to TRBJ2-1, with a tentative D call TRBD2 (6 bases). V was trimmed by 8 bases and J by 8 bases, leaving 19 bases between them. This CDR3 is 14 amino acids long. The germline V gene encodes CDR1 MNHEY and CDR2 SMNVEV (reference sequence). CDR3 sequence: CASGMGGATDEQFF. CDR3 in DNA: TGTGCCAGCGGGATGGGAGGAGCTACCGATGAGCAGTTCTTC.

This clone was detected once. CDR3 coding DNA: TGTGCCAGCAGAGGGGACAGGTTTGAGCATTTT. It encodes CASRGDRFEHF. The V gene is TRBV12-3 or TRBV12-4, the J gene TRBJ1-5; 8 bases map to TRBD1. Trimming removed 6 bases from V and 14 bases from J; junction bases left unmatched: 6. The CDR3 totals 11 residues.

The sample holds one count of this clone. This chain joins TRBV6-6 and TRBJ2-5; tentative D call: TRBD2 (6 bases). Germline assignment: CDR1 MNHNY and CDR2 SVGAGI (reference sequence). CDR3 size: 14 residues. Trimming cost V 2 bases and J 5 bases, with 12 bases left between them. CDR3 sequence reads: CASSYQGGGETQYF. For the CDR3, the DNA is TGTGCCAGCAGTTACCAGGGAGGCGGGGAGACCCAGTACTTC.

The genes are TRBV29-1 and TRBJ2-1, with TRBD2 identical over 7 bases. Per the germline V gene, CDR1 is SQVTM and CDR2 is ANQGSEA. Germline trimming cut 7 bases from V and 6 bases from J; bases unmatched to any gene: 12. This CDR3 has 14 residues. CDR3: CSGESGVPPNEQFF. CDR3 sequence (DNA): TGCAGCGGGGAGAGCGGGGTCCCTCCCAATGAGCAGTTCTTC.

The chain has TRBV9 and TRBJ1-5; 9 positions match TRBD1. The V segment lost 7 bases and the J segment 3 bases; nucleotides outside the gene matches: 23. Germline V gene lookup returns CDR1 SGDLS and CDR2 YYNGEE. The CDR3 extends over 20 amino acids. The CDR3 nucleotides read TGTGCCAGCGAGCGGGGGCCCCGGGACAGGGATCGGAGTAACAATCAGCCCCAGCATTTT. This translates into CASERGPRDRDRSNNQPQHF.

This rearrangement joins TRBV6-5 to TRBJ2-7; possible D gene TRBD1, 5 bases. Deletions cut 8 bases from V and 5 bases from J, with 16 bases between. This CDR3 region has 13 residues. In germline, CDR1 is MNHEY, CDR2 SVGAGI. DNA of the CDR3: TGTGCCAGCCTTATGCAGGGTGGAAACGAGCAGTACGTC. Its translation is CASLMQGGNEQYV.